These 27 T cell receptor beta chains came from one sample sequenced in a study of blood T cell repertoires in COVID-19 (dated by TCRdb to the early 2020s). Libraries were prepared through the immunoSEQ multiplex PCR assay. TCRdb limited this immuneACCESS table to in-frame rearrangements with V and J called. A share of clones is missing; checked studies link under half to unresolved V genes, and the rest is unexplained. Within this sample are approximately 30,000 clones, with around three quarters of them counted one time only. The ten top clones hold about two fifths of the sample. Specimen: peripheral blood. These receptors were obtained from a man aged 70-80 years with acute or convalescent COVID-19.

The chain is built from TRBV7-2 and TRBJ1-4; TRBD1 matches at 8 bases. With 5 bases clipped from V and 5 bases from J, the junction kept 10 bases outside the gene matches. CDR3 length: 16 amino acids. Germline lookup yields CDR1 SGHTA and CDR2 FQGNSA. As DNA, the CDR3 is TGTGCCAGCAGCAAAACAGGACAGGGCCTAAATGAAAAACTGTTTTTT. It is translated as CASSKTGQGLNEKLFF.

The chain has TRBV2 and TRBJ2-2; 10 nucleotides line up with TRBD1. This CDR3 is built from 15 residues. V lost 6 bases and J lost 3; bases outside the gene matches: 4. CDR1 is SNHLY, CDR2 FYNNEI, per germline. The CDR3, as DNA: TGTGCCAGCAGCGAGACAGGGGGCGACACCGGGGAGCTGTTTTTT. It codes for CASSETGGDTGELFF.

This rearrangement joins TRBV18 to TRBJ2-5; 10 bases line up with TRBD1. There are 17 residues in the CDR3. With 3 bases clipped from V and 5 bases from J, the junction kept 12 bases outside the gene matches. Per the germline V gene, CDR1 is KGHSH and CDR2 is LQKENI. CDR3 DNA sequence: TGTGCCAGCTCACCGATTCCTGGACAGGGGGGATCGGAGACCCAGTACTTC. Translating gives CASSPIPGQGGSETQYF.

The J gene is TRBJ1-6, the V gene TRBV28; 8 bases align to TRBD1. V lost 6 bases, J lost 9 bases, and 10 bases stayed unmatched. There are 15 residues in the CDR3. The germline gives CDR1 MDHEN, CDR2 SYDVKM. CDR3 in amino acids: CASSTRRTGRSPLHF. The DNA of the CDR3 is TGTGCCAGCAGCACGAGAAGGACAGGGCGTTCACCCCTCCACTTT.

The V and J genes are TRBV6-1 and TRBJ2-1, with TRBD2 matching 13 bases. Germline V gene sequence: CDR1 MNHNS, CDR2 SASEGT. This CDR3 spans 17 amino acids. Trimming cost V 0 bases and J 9 bases; bases outside gene matches: 8. CDR3: CASSEAGTSGNLPEQFF. The CDR3 DNA follows: TGTGCCAGCAGTGAAGCCGGGACTAGCGGGAACCTTCCTGAGCAGTTCTTC.

CDR3 loop: CASSQGASVSDTQYF. CDR3 nucleotide sequence: TGTGCCAGCAGCCAAGGGGCTAGCGTTTCAGATACGCAGTATTTT. The genes are TRBV14 and TRBJ2-3; a weak D match, TRBD2 (6 bases). V was shortened by 1 base and J by 4 bases, with 12 bases between the two germline ends. CDR3 length: 15 amino acids. Germline V CDR1 and CDR2: SGHDN, FVKESK. The full variable domain, completed using reference TRBV14 and TRBJ2-3, is EAGVTQFPSHSVIEKGQTVTLRCDPISGHDNLYWYRRVMGKEIKFLLHFVKESKQDESGMPNNRFLAERTGGTYSTLKVQPAELEDSGVYFCASSQGASVSDTQYFGPGTRLTVL.

The chain employs TRBV27 and TRBJ2-2; 9 nucleotides agree with TRBD2. This CDR3 comprises 17 residues. Trimming removed 7 bases from V and 1 base from J; junction bases left unmatched: 10. CDR1 is MNHEY and CDR2 is SMNVEV in the germline V gene (reference sequence). CDR3 region: CASTPGLAVMNTGELFF. The CDR3 nucleotides read TGTGCCAGCACCCCGGGACTAGCCGTGATGAACACCGGGGAGCTGTTTTTT.

The rearrangement joins TRBV5-1 to TRBJ2-2, with D perhaps matching TRBD1 (6 bases). V was clipped by 6 bases and J by 5 bases, with 14 bases between them. The CDR3 spans 14 residues. Germline V gives CDR1 SGHRS, CDR2 YFSETQ. The CDR3 nucleotides are TGCGCCAGCAATGCCCAGGGGAGAACCGGGGAGCTGTTTTTT. As protein: CASNAQGRTGELFF.

The chain carries TRBV5-1 and TRBJ1-4, with 7 bases identical to TRBD1. Germline CDR1 is SGHRS and CDR2 is YFSETQ. The CDR3 has 14 amino acids. J gave up 6 bases and V 0 bases, and 2 bases lay outside the gene matches. The CDR3 sequence: CASSLDRGYEKLFF. The DNA for the CDR3 is TGCGCCAGCAGCTTGGACAGGGGATATGAAAAACTGTTTTTT.

The rearrangement joins TRBV5-1 to TRBJ1-4; D unresolved. Deletions cut 4 bases from V and 3 bases from J, with 13 bases between. The CDR3 loop spans 15 amino acids. Germline V gives CDR1 SGHRS, CDR2 YFSETQ. The CDR3 DNA is TGCGCCAGCAGCCCGTCGGGTAATGCTAATGAAAAACTGTTTTTT. Amino acids: CASSPSGNANEKLFF. Variable domain in full (rest from reference TRBV5-1 and TRBJ1-4): KAGVTQTPRYLIKTRGQQVTLSCSPISGHRSVSWYQQTPGQGLQFLFEYFSETQRNKGNFPGRFSGRQFSNSRSEMNVSTLELGDSALYLCASSPSGNANEKLFFGSGTQLSVL.

This rearrangement joins TRBV27 to TRBJ2-3; 10 bases are a match to TRBD2. J gave up 2 bases and V 6 bases, and 5 bases lay outside the gene matches. Looked up from germline, CDR1 is MNHEY and CDR2 is SMNVEV (reference sequence). CDR3 size: 15 residues. The CDR3: CASRGLADNTDTQYF. The CDR3 bases are TGTGCCAGCAGAGGACTAGCGGACAACACAGATACGCAGTATTTT.

The chain links TRBV4-2 to TRBJ2-7; D call uncertain. Per germline, CDR1 LGHNA and CDR2 YNFKEQ. This CDR3 spans 15 amino acids. Trimming removed 8 bases from V and 4 bases from J, with 21 bases in between. CDR3 residues: CASSQVSTPDYEQYF. DNA of the CDR3: TGTGCCAGCTCCCAAGTATCGACTCCAGATTACGAGCAGTACTTC.

The chain couples TRBV25-1 to TRBJ2-5; TRBD2 matches 7 bases. The germline CDR1 and CDR2 sequences are MGHDK and SYGVNS. This CDR3 spans 15 amino acids. Trimming took 8 bases from V and 0 from J; bases not matched to a gene: 9. CDR3 region: CASQMRGGDQETQYF. The CDR3 DNA is TGTGCCAGCCAAATGCGCGGGGGAGACCAAGAGACCCAGTACTTC.

The chain uses TRBV18 and TRBJ2-1; 9 nucleotides match TRBD2. The CDR3 consists of 13 residues. CDR1 is KGHSH, CDR2 LQKENI, per germline. With V trimmed by 5 bases and J by 6 bases, 2 bases remained unmatched. CDR3 DNA sequence: TGTGCCAGCTCAGGCGGGGGGGTCAATGAGCAGTTCTTC. It encodes CASSGGGVNEQFF.

This clone occurred a few times. The chain combines TRBV6-5 with TRBJ1-5; D is unresolved. The CDR3 contains 15 residues. Germline V CDR1 and CDR2: MNHEY, SVGAGI. V lost 0 bases to trimming and J lost 9 bases, with 15 bases between them. This CDR3 is CASSYSTGDTRPQHF. CDR3 nucleotides: TGTGCCAGCAGTTACTCGACCGGGGATACTCGGCCCCAGCATTTT.

This chain uses TRBV7-3 with TRBJ2-5, with D possibly matching TRBD1 (7 bases). The germline V gene has CDR1 SGHTA and CDR2 FQGTGA. The CDR3 loop spans 15 amino acids. Trimming took 2 bases from V and 1 from J, leaving 11 bases between them. The DNA for the CDR3 is TGTGCCAGCAGCTTAGCAGGGGGGACCCAAGAGACCCAGTACTTC. Its protein product is CASSLAGGTQETQYF.

The chain couples TRBV6-2 or TRBV6-3 to TRBJ2-3, with D maybe TRBD1 (5 bases). Germline values: CDR1 MNHEY, CDR2 SVGEGT. V shed 5 bases and J shed 0 bases, with 9 bases lying between them. The CDR3 has 14 amino acids. CDR3 coding DNA: TGTGCCAGCAGTGTGACAGCTAGCACAGATACGCAGTATTTT. Translated, it gives CASSVTASTDTQYF.

The V and J genes are TRBV29-1 and TRBJ1-2; TRBD1 aligns across 10 bases. Germline V CDR1 and CDR2: SQVTM, ANQGSEA. The CDR3 has 14 amino acids. J gave up 8 bases and V 0 bases, and 6 bases lay outside the gene matches. The chain's CDR3 is CSVEDTGTGVGYTF. CDR3 DNA: TGCAGCGTTGAAGATACGGGGACAGGGGTAGGCTACACCTTC.

The count of this clone is one. The genes are TRBV2 and TRBJ2-5, with 11 bases fitting TRBD2. Trimming cost V 11 bases and J 3 bases; bases outside gene matches: 8. This CDR3 spans 14 amino acids. Germline CDR1 and CDR2: SNHLY and FYNNEI. Here the CDR3 reads CAGTGLAAEETQYF. DNA for the CDR3: TGTGCCGGAACGGGACTAGCGGCAGAAGAGACCCAGTACTTC.

The V gene is TRBV5-1, the J gene TRBJ2-3, with 8 bases aligning to TRBD1. The CDR3 contains 14 residues. J gave up 3 bases and V 5 bases, and 5 bases lay outside the gene matches. The germline CDR1 and CDR2 sequences are SGHRS and YFSETQ. CDR3 nucleotide sequence: TGCGCCAGCAGGCCGACAGGGGATACAGATACGCAGTATTTT. Translated: CASRPTGDTDTQYF.

The chain couples TRBV28 to TRBJ2-7; 10 nucleotides align to TRBD2. V lost 7 bases, J lost 2 bases, and 11 bases stayed unmatched. Germline V lookup: CDR1 MDHEN, CDR2 SYDVKM. This CDR3 has 16 residues. The DNA of the CDR3 is TGTGCCAGCACAAGGAGCCTAGCGGGGGTTACCTACGAGCAGTACTTC. This sequence encodes CASTRSLAGVTYEQYF.

The chain uses TRBV5-6 and TRBJ1-2, with 11 bases lining up with TRBD1. The CDR3 sequence is 16 residues long. The V and J ends lost 1 base and 6 bases, in that order; junction bases with no gene match: 8. Per germline, CDR1 SGHDT and CDR2 YYEEEE. For the CDR3, the DNA is TGTGCCAGCAGCTTGTCCCCCGGACAGGGGGCAGATGGCTACACCTTC. It translates to CASSLSPGQGADGYTF.

In DNA form, the CDR3 reads TGTGCCAGCAACTCTGCGACCGCTAGATCTGGGGCAGAGACCCAGTACTTC. Translation gives CASNSATARSGAETQYF. The chain combines TRBV7-2 with TRBJ2-5; the D gene is possibly TRBD1 (5 bases). Trimming took 7 bases from V and 4 from J, leaving 25 bases between them. The CDR3 covers 17 residues. The germline V gene has CDR1 SGHTA and CDR2 FQGNSA.

This clone occurred once. The gene calls are TRBV7-2 and TRBJ2-1; 7 bases are a match to TRBD1. V shed 4 bases, J shed 9 bases, and the junction held 9 bases outside the gene matches. This CDR3 region has 14 residues. Looked up from germline, CDR1 is SGHTA and CDR2 is FQGNSA. This CDR3 reads CASSSRQGSGEQFF. The CDR3 DNA reads as TGTGCCAGCAGCTCTCGACAGGGCTCTGGTGAGCAGTTCTTC. Drawing the rest from reference TRBV7-2 and TRBJ2-1, the complete variable domain is GAGVSQSPSNKVTEKGKDVELRCDPISGHTALYWYRQSLGQGLEFLIYFQGNSAPDKSGLPSDRFSAERTGGSVSTLTIQRTQQEDSAVYLCASSSRQGSGEQFFGPGTRLTVL.

The V gene is TRBV3-1 (or the pseudogene TRBV3-2), the J gene TRBJ1-1; D is unclear. The CDR3 has 15 amino acids. Per germline, CDR1 LGHDT and CDR2 YNNKEL (reference sequence). V was cut by 4 bases and J by 6 bases, with 18 bases left in between. CDR3: CASSPKETRSAEAFF. DNA of the CDR3: TGTGCCAGCAGCCCCAAGGAGACGAGGAGCGCTGAAGCTTTCTTT.

The chain recombines TRBV14 with TRBJ1-1; D not resolved. V was cut by 4 bases and J by 0 bases, with 9 bases left in between. CDR1 and CDR2 from the germline V gene are SGHDN and FVKESK. The CDR3 consists of 14 residues. Here the CDR3 DNA reads TGTGCCAGCAGCCTGGCTGGTATGAACACTGAAGCTTTCTTT. Translation: CASSLAGMNTEAFF. Together with reference TRBV14 and TRBJ1-1, the CDR3 gives the full variable domain: EAGVTQFPSHSVIEKGQTVTLRCDPISGHDNLYWYRRVMGKEIKFLLHFVKESKQDESGMPNNRFLAERTGGTYSTLKVQPAELEDSGVYFCASSLAGMNTEAFFGQGTRLTVV.

The chain joins TRBV12-3 or TRBV12-4 to TRBJ1-1; D is perhaps TRBD1 (6 bases). Trimming removed 5 bases from V and 0 bases from J, with 7 bases in between. The CDR3 has 13 residues. Written as DNA, the CDR3 is TGTGCCAGCAGTGGGACACTGAACACTGAAGCTTTCTTT. Amino acids: CASSGTLNTEAFF.